What follows is one T cell receptor (beta chain) and its context. Its antigen is currently not known. No much larger clone is present one base from it, and per-base qualities are unavailable. To demonstrate the VDJtools post-analysis software, the study profiled TCR beta repertoires from the peripheral blood of about 13 young patients with multiple sclerosis. The multiple sclerosis patients were children and adolescents ranging in age from roughly 6 to 16 years. This entry comes from a study of post-analysis software for immune sequencing data (dated by TCRdb to about 2015). Looking at the study overall: Disease courses on record covered relapsing-remitting, secondary progressive and progressive-relapsing multiple sclerosis, though some patients had no subtype annotation. The multiple sclerosis patient repertoires were compared with roughly twelve previously published healthy control repertoires from donors aged about 6 to 26 years. A subset of samples was prepared in parallel using single-end sample barcoding, then pooled and co-amplified after Illumina adapter ligation.

Paper-wide results and their limitations: Significantly higher frequencies in patients than in controls were found for several TRBV segments, including TRBV5-6, TRBV5-1 and TRBV20-1. Strong co-clustering of samples prepared in the same batch was shown by direct clustering with F measure, prompting a batch-effect correction. Compared with controls, multiple sclerosis patients had significantly lower normalized Chao1 diversity, a finding suggesting substantial peripheral T-cell clonal expansion. The multiple sclerosis patient group was slightly younger than the control group.

The protocol used for the library was PCR. The sample was run on an Illumina HiSeq 2500. Unique molecular identifiers were incorporated into TCR beta cDNA libraries to reduce PCR and sequencing biases. Every 1 to 10 million input T cells yielded approximately 500,000 cDNA molecules, meaning each molecule approximated one T cell. The patient libraries were prepared and sequenced with the same protocol used for the earlier healthy control dataset. Samples belonging to the same batch were prepared together, multiplexed and sequenced on a shared HiSeq lane. The published analysis was carried out like this. MIGEC was used to process the raw barcoded reads, and molecular identifier groups with only a single read were discarded before consensus assembly and CDR3 extraction. VDJtools was used for post-analysis of the clonotype tables, with diversity normalized by down-sampling every dataset to the smallest sample size. In repertoire overlap clustering, CDR3 amino acid sequences, but not nucleotide sequences, were matched to correct batch-related cross-sample contamination. TCRdb trimmed the raw reads at Q25, called clones with MiXCR and kept productive beta chains. Entries are consolidated by CDR3 protein sequence, retaining the most common genes and DNA. The V and J calls follow TCRdb's processing rather than the paper's. The sample table lists about 460,000 distinct CDR3 sequences, 45% of them with a count of one. Roughly 12% of the sample comes from the top ten.

V is trimmed back by 5 bases and J by 2 bases, and the junction contains 8 bases that no gene match accounts for. Taken from cysteine to phenylalanine, the CDR3 has 16 residues. The read is trimmed to its CDR3 DNA, 48 bases read in frame from base 1. The sequence links TRBV23-1 to TRBJ2-2; 7 central nucleotides agree with TRBD1. TRBV23-1 is an open reading frame, and its role is uncertain. The sequenced sample consisted of blood. This receptor was obtained from a girl between 5 and 17 years old with multiple sclerosis. The DNA is TGCGCCAGCAGTATTAACAGGGGCCCAAACACCGGGGAGCTGTTTTTT. It specifies CASSINRGPNTGELFF.